This TCR beta chain was captured in a study of blood T cell repertoires in COVID-19. The germline V gene has CDR1 DFQATT and CDR2 SNEGSKA (reference sequence). The V end lost 3 bases, the J end lost 7 bases, and 18 bases lay between the germline ends. This CDR3 comprises 15 residues. In the authors' workflow: How many nucleated cells were present was estimated from reference gene primer amplification. Sequencing was performed with immunoSEQ multiplex PCR; in TCRdb, only in-frame clones are kept and a portion is missing. Clonal size and the V and J genes are those of that table, whereas D and trimming came from the DNA. The sample holds tens of thousands of clones, approximately 80% seen once. Only one count was recorded for this clone.

The sequence came from a human donor in a cohort sampled during active COVID-19. This rearrangement joins TRBV20-1 to TRBJ1-4; D is perhaps TRBD1 (6 bases). The sample taken for sequencing was peripheral blood. CDR3 nucleotide sequence: TGCAGTGCTAGTTTAATCGGTCAGGGGACTGAAAAACTGTTTTTT. Protein product: CSASLIGQGTEKLFF.